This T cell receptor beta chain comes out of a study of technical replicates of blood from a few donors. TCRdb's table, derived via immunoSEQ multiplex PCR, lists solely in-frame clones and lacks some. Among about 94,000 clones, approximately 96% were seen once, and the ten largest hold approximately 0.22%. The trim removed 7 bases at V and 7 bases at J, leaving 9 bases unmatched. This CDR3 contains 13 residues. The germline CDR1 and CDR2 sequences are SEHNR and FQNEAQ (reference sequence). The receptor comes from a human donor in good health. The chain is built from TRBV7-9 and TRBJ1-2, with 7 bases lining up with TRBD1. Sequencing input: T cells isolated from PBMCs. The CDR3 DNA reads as TGTGCCAGCACCATTACAGGGGTCACTGGCTACACCTTC. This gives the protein CASTITGVTGYTF.